The 29 T cell receptor beta chains given below trace back to one sample, sequenced in a study of beta chain features in type 1 diabetes. TCRB transcripts that were expressed got sequenced, as all of the isolated RNA had been reverse transcribed. Repertoires were generated with immunoSEQ multiplex PCR, while TCRdb's copy carries only in-frame clones and drops some. The sample shows approximately 730,000 clones, under 15% of them seen only once. Their antigens remain unidentified. Findings and limits, study-wide: TCRB CDR3s from Type 1 diabetes patients were moderately but significantly shorter in all four CD4+ subsets.

Sequenced material: naive CD4+ T cells from blood. The source is a man aged 18 to 29 with type 1 diabetes.

The chain uses TRBV7-2 and TRBJ1-1; 7 positions agree with TRBD1. The CDR3 length is 12 residues. V was pared by 8 bases and J by 1 base, with 1 base of the junction left unmatched. Germline CDR1 is SGHTA and CDR2 is FQGNSA. The CDR3 is CASGTANTEAFF. The CDR3, as DNA: TGTGCCAGCGGGACAGCGAACACTGAAGCTTTCTTT.

This chain connects TRBV30 to TRBJ1-5; no clear D gene. With 1 base removed from V and 1 base from J, the gap between germline ends came to 8 bases. The CDR3 extends over 14 amino acids. CDR1 is GTSNPN and CDR2 is SVGIG in the germline V gene (reference sequence). The CDR3 protein is CAWSAGWSNQPQHF. In DNA form, the CDR3 reads TGTGCCTGGAGTGCTGGGTGGAGCAATCAGCCCCAGCATTTT.

The rearrangement joins TRBV19 to TRBJ1-1, with 9 bases fitting TRBD1. The CDR3 runs to 13 residues. Germline CDR1 LNHDA, CDR2 SQIVND (reference sequence). Trimming at V came to 3 bases and at J to 7 bases, leaving 3 bases not matched to a gene. CDR3 nucleotides: TGTGCCAGTAGTATGCGGGGACAGGGTGAAGCTTTCTTT. This codes for CASSMRGQGEAFF.

This clone appeared a few times. The rearrangement uses TRBV28 and TRBJ1-1, with D uncertain. Germline CDR1 MDHEN, CDR2 SYDVKM. The V gene lost 5 bases and the J gene lost 0 bases, with 4 bases spanning the gap. This CDR3 is 12 amino acids long. CDR3 sequence reads: CASSAVNTEAFF. The CDR3 nucleotides read TGTGCCAGCAGTGCGGTGAACACTGAAGCTTTCTTT. Looking up the rest from reference TRBV28 and TRBJ1-1 gives the full variable domain: DVKVTQSSRYLVKRTGEKVFLECVQDMDHENMFWYRQDPGLGLRLIYFSYDVKMKEKGDIPEGYSVSREKKERFSLILESASTNQTSMYLCASSAVNTEAFFGQGTRLTVV.

The V call is TRBV6-4, the J call TRBJ1-1; TRBD1 might be the D (5 bases). This CDR3 region has 13 residues. Deletions cut 2 bases from V and 7 bases from J, with 11 bases between. Germline V gene lookup returns CDR1 MRHNA and CDR2 SNTAGT. The CDR3 region is CASSDTRQSEAFF. The CDR3 region has the DNA TGTGCCAGCAGTGACACGCGACAGAGTGAAGCTTTCTTT.

This clone has only a few counts. The chain is built from TRBV9 and TRBJ1-3; the D is unclear. The CDR3 extends over 14 amino acids. Germline loops: CDR1 SGDLS, CDR2 YYNGEE. V was pared by 4 bases and J by 0 bases, with 8 bases between. The CDR3 DNA is TGTGCCAGCAGCCCAATGAACTCTGGAAACACCATATATTTT. It translates to CASSPMNSGNTIYF.

This clone has a handful of counts. The chain couples TRBV7-8 to TRBJ2-5; 10 bases are shared with TRBD2. This CDR3 has 16 amino acids. Per the germline V gene, CDR1 is SGHVS and CDR2 is FQNEAQ. The trim removed 3 bases at V and 3 bases at J, leaving 7 bases unmatched. The CDR3 loop reads CASSFGLAGAEETQYF. The CDR3 DNA reads as TGTGCCAGCAGCTTTGGTCTAGCGGGGGCTGAAGAGACCCAGTACTTC.

Notes on this clone: A read error may produce the germline difference seen at one junction end. The chain joins TRBV7-7 to TRBJ2-3, with D possibly being TRBD2 (6 bases). Looked up from germline, CDR1 is SSHAT and CDR2 is FNYEAQ (reference sequence). CDR3 length: 14 amino acids. CDR3 sequence (DNA): TGTGCTAGCAGCTCGGGGGTCAGCACAGATACGCAGTATTTT. Translating gives CASSSGVSTDTQYF. Drawing the rest from reference TRBV7-7 and TRBJ2-3, the complete variable domain is GAGVSQSPRYKVTKRGQDVTLRCDPISSHATLYWYQQALGQGPEFLTYFNYEAQPDKSGLPSDRFSAERPEGSISTLTIQRTEQRDSAMYRCASSSGVSTDTQYFGPGTRLTVL.

This clone was seen more than once but under ten times. The same CDR3 can be traced to other DNA sequences in this sample. The genes are TRBV5-1 and TRBJ2-2; D unclear. The CDR3 is 12 residues long. The ends were cut back, 4 bases at V and 1 base at J, with 2 bases in the middle. Germline loops: CDR1 SGHRS, CDR2 YFSETQ. The CDR3 is CASSQNTGELFF. CDR3 in DNA: TGCGCCAGCAGCCAGAACACCGGGGAGCTGTTTTTT.

The chain combines TRBV28 with TRBJ1-2; D unresolved. Germline CDR1 MDHEN, CDR2 SYDVKM. The CDR3 spans 13 residues. With 8 bases removed from V and 2 bases from J, the gap between germline ends came to 12 bases. In DNA, the CDR3 is TGTGCCAGCCGCCCGCAGAAAAACTATGGCTACACCTTC. As protein: CASRPQKNYGYTF.

The rearrangement joins TRBV27 to TRBJ1-6; D call uncertain. The CDR3 spans 14 residues. Between the trimmed V and J ends, which lost 4 bases and 10 bases, there was a span of 14 bases. CDR1 and CDR2 (germline): MNHEY, SMNVEV (reference sequence). CDR3 sequence: CASSSHETSSPLHF. The DNA of the CDR3 is TGTGCCAGCAGTTCCCACGAAACATCCTCACCCCTCCACTTT.

This clone was counted between two and nine times. This chain joins TRBV7-2 and TRBJ2-5; D possibly matches TRBD1 or TRBD2 (7 bases each). Trimming stripped 2 bases from V and 4 bases from J, with 23 bases between. The length of the CDR3 is 18 residues. Germline V gives CDR1 SGHTA, CDR2 FQGNSA. Here the CDR3 reads CASSLLTTATGRGETQYF. DNA of the CDR3: TGTGCCAGCAGCTTATTGACTACCGCGACAGGGAGGGGAGAGACCCAGTACTTC.

The V and J genes are TRBV25-1 and TRBJ1-1; 10 bases match TRBD1. Germline values: CDR1 MGHDK, CDR2 SYGVNS. The CDR3 consists of 15 residues. With V trimmed by 3 bases and J by 8 bases, 9 bases remained unmatched. CDR3 coding DNA: TGTGCCAGCAGTGATACGGGTCGACAGGGGGCGGAAGCTTTCTTT. Amino acid sequence: CASSDTGRQGAEAFF.

Worth noting for this clone: The sample contains more than one DNA sequence encoding this CDR3. The chain recombines TRBV5-1 with TRBJ1-5; D is perhaps TRBD1 (6 bases). CDR3 length: 14 residues. Trimming removed 0 bases at V and 5 bases at J, with 9 bases between. The V gene's germline CDR1 is SGHRS and CDR2 YFSETQ. This CDR3 reads CASSLETGDQPQHF. CDR3 DNA sequence: TGCGCCAGCAGCTTGGAGACAGGAGATCAGCCCCAGCATTTT.

The genes are TRBV4-1 and TRBJ2-7; 7 bases line up with TRBD2. From germline, CDR1 is MGHRA and CDR2 YSYEKL. With V trimmed by 1 base and J by 0 bases, 6 bases remained unmatched. This CDR3 is 16 amino acids long. The CDR3 DNA is TGCGCCAGCAGCCAAGGCCCCGGGGGGACCTCCTACGAGCAGTACTTC. Translated, it gives CASSQGPGGTSYEQYF.

The chain joins TRBV10-3 to TRBJ2-7; the D is unclear. There are 14 residues in the CDR3. V lost 0 bases, J lost 2 bases, and 8 bases lay in between. Germline-derived CDR1 and CDR2 are ENHRY and SYGVKD. The CDR3 here is CAISESARPYEQYF. The CDR3 region has the DNA TGTGCCATCAGTGAGTCGGCCCGACCCTACGAGCAGTACTTC.

The chain carries TRBV6-1 and TRBJ1-5, with a weak D call TRBD1 (6 bases). The germline V and J ends were trimmed by 4 bases and 4 bases, with 14 bases remaining between them. The CDR3 sequence is 15 residues long. Germline V gives CDR1 MNHNS, CDR2 SASEGT. In DNA form, the CDR3 reads TGTGCCAGCAGTGTCGAGGTAGGGGGGAATCAGCCCCAGCATTTT. Translated: CASSVEVGGNQPQHF.

This chain connects TRBV5-1 to TRBJ1-1; D unresolved. V lost 4 bases to trimming and J lost 1 base, with 11 bases between them. This CDR3 has 14 amino acids. Germline V gene sequence: CDR1 SGHRS, CDR2 YFSETQ. The CDR3 coding sequence is TGCGCCAGCAGCCCGGATAACTCGAACACTGAAGCTTTCTTT. Residues: CASSPDNSNTEAFF.

The chain couples TRBV5-1 to TRBJ2-7, with D unresolved. V was pared by 0 bases and J by 2 bases, with 9 bases between. The germline gives CDR1 SGHRS, CDR2 YFSETQ. This CDR3 region has 14 residues. This chain's CDR3 is CASSLEAPAYEQYF. Here the CDR3 DNA reads TGCGCCAGCAGCTTGGAGGCCCCTGCCTACGAGCAGTACTTC.

The chain carries TRBV21-1 and TRBJ2-4; the D segment call TRBD1 is taken from the table without a DNA check. TRBV21-1 is a recognized pseudogene. This CDR3 has 14 amino acids. The CDR3 nucleotides are TGTGCCAGCAGCCAGACAGGGCCCAAAAACATTCAGTACTTC. Translating it yields CASSQTGPKNIQYF.

V and J are TRBV18 and TRBJ2-7, with 9 bases fitting TRBD1. With 3 bases clipped from V and 9 bases from J, the junction kept 12 bases outside the gene matches. The CDR3 sequence is 15 residues long. CDR1 and CDR2 from the germline V gene are KGHSH and LQKENI. CDR3 coding DNA: TGTGCCAGCTCACCCGGACAGGGGCTACTCCTTGGGCAGTACTTC. Encoded protein: CASSPGQGLLLGQYF.

J is TRBJ1-2 and V is TRBV5-4; 7 bases fit TRBD1. V lost 1 base to trimming and J lost 3 bases; unmatched junction nucleotides: 3. Germline V CDR1 and CDR2: SGHNT, YYREEE (reference sequence). CDR3 length equals 14 residues. The CDR3 loop reads CASSLRQGDYGYTF. CDR3 nucleotides: TGTGCCAGCAGCTTGAGACAGGGTGACTATGGCTACACCTTC.

This clone showed up just a few times. The chain uses TRBV9 and TRBJ2-2; no firm D call. Germline-derived CDR1 and CDR2 are SGDLS and YYNGEE. The germline V and J ends were trimmed by 0 bases and 2 bases, with 5 bases remaining between them. This CDR3 comprises 14 residues. CDR3 nucleotide sequence: TGTGCCAGCAGCGTAGAAGCTAACACCGGGGAGCTGTTTTTT. It yields the protein CASSVEANTGELFF.

This rearrangement joins TRBV30 to TRBJ1-4; D is undetermined. Germline V lookup: CDR1 GTSNPN, CDR2 SVGIG (reference sequence). The CDR3 is 12 residues long. Trimming left V 5 bases short and J 8 bases short, with 12 bases between. The CDR3 region has the DNA TGTGCCTGGGGGTCCCAGGCGGAAAAACTGTTTTTT. Protein product: CAWGSQAEKLFF.

This clone came up a few times. The chain recombines TRBV6-1 with TRBJ1-5, with D tentatively TRBD1 (6 bases). V lost 7 bases and J lost 2, with 15 bases in between. Germline values: CDR1 MNHNS, CDR2 SASEGT. CDR3 length: 15 residues. CDR3 protein: CASILQGLGNQPQHF. DNA of the CDR3: TGTGCCAGCATCCTACAGGGACTGGGCAATCAGCCCCAGCATTTT.

As DNA, the CDR3 is TGTGCCAGCAGTTTATCTGGAGGGGCCGGGAACACTGAAGCTTTCTTT. Its translation: CASSLSGGAGNTEAFF. This chain joins TRBV27 and TRBJ1-1; D might be TRBD1 (5 bases). Per germline, CDR1 MNHEY and CDR2 SMNVEV (reference sequence). V was pared by 0 bases and J by 1 base, with 12 bases between. This CDR3 is built from 16 residues.

The rearrangement uses TRBV27 and TRBJ2-3; tentative D call: TRBD1 (6 bases). Germline V gene sequence: CDR1 MNHEY, CDR2 SMNVEV (reference sequence). The CDR3 runs 15 residues. The ends were cut back, 1 base at V and 2 bases at J, with 10 bases in the middle. DNA of the CDR3: TGTGCCAGCAGTTTATGGACAGCCAACACAGATACGCAGTATTTT. Protein product: CASSLWTANTDTQYF.

This clone has more than one count but fewer than ten. This chain links TRBV25-1 with TRBJ1-1; D remains unclear. The CDR3 is 14 residues long. Looked up from germline, CDR1 is MGHDK and CDR2 is SYGVNS. The V end was cut by 2 bases, the J end by 3 bases, with 10 bases between. The CDR3, as DNA: TGTGCCAGCAGTGAAGTGAAGGGCGACACTGAAGCTTTCTTT. This gives the protein CASSEVKGDTEAFF.

The chain joins TRBV5-1 to TRBJ1-2; 7 bases agree with TRBD1. Germline V CDR1 and CDR2: SGHRS, YFSETQ. The CDR3 covers 18 residues. After removal of 4 bases from V and 7 bases from J, the junction contained 22 bases not matched to a gene. In DNA form, the CDR3 reads TGCGCCAGCAGCATTCCGACAGGGCCCTTCTCTACCAGGGGTGGCTACACCTTC. It codes for CASSIPTGPFSTRGGYTF.